Following are 27 T cell receptor beta chains from one sample sequenced in a study of T cell responses to AZD1222 COVID-19 vaccine. Repertoires were generated with immunoSEQ multiplex PCR, while TCRdb's copy carries only in-frame clones and drops some. The sample holds around 80,000 clones; approximately 90% are singletons and the top ten take under 13%. The starting material was peripheral blood, obtained on day 0 of AZD1222 vaccination. These receptors were taken from an adult in good health.

This clone was seen once. V usage is TRBV28 and J usage is TRBJ1-5; D perhaps matches TRBD1 (6 bases). Germline loops: CDR1 MDHEN, CDR2 SYDVKM. The V end lost 6 bases, the J end lost 0 bases, and 9 bases lay between the germline ends. This CDR3 spans 14 amino acids. CDR3: CASSWTVSNQPQHF. CDR3 DNA sequence: TGTGCCAGCAGCTGGACAGTTAGCAATCAGCCCCAGCATTTT.

This clone occurred a few times. Other DNA sequences in this specimen translate into the identical CDR3. DNA for the CDR3: TGTGCCAGCAGCTTAGGTACCCCCCGCACAGATACGCAGTATTTT. Its translation is CASSLGTPRTDTQYF. The chain combines TRBV7-2 with TRBJ2-3; D gene ambiguous. Germline loops: CDR1 SGHTA, CDR2 FQGNSA. The V end was cut by 1 base, the J end by 1 base, with 9 bases between. This CDR3 is built from 15 residues. The full variable domain, its missing parts supplied by reference TRBV7-2 and TRBJ2-3, is GAGVSQSPSNKVTEKGKDVELRCDPISGHTALYWYRQSLGQGLEFLIYFQGNSAPDKSGLPSDRFSAERTGGSVSTLTIQRTQQEDSAVYLCASSLGTPRTDTQYFGPGTRLTVL.

The rearrangement joins TRBV24-1 to TRBJ1-4, with TRBD1 identical over 12 bases. Germline trimming cut 7 bases from V and 8 bases from J; bases unmatched to any gene: 13. This CDR3 is 17 amino acids long. The V gene's germline CDR1 is KGHDR and CDR2 SFDVKD. The CDR3 nucleotides are TGTGCCACCAGCAATGGGGGACAGGGGGCTTTGGGAGAAAAACTGTTTTTT. It is translated as CATSNGGQGALGEKLFF.

This clone was recorded only once. This rearrangement joins TRBV5-5 to TRBJ2-1; D may be TRBD1 (8 bases). V shed 4 bases and J shed 3 bases, with 11 bases lying between them. CDR3 length equals 14 residues. Germline values: CDR1 SGHKS, CDR2 YYEKEE (reference sequence). CDR3 DNA: TGTGCCAGCAGCACAGGGGGGGTCTACAATGAGCAGTTCTTC. Amino acids: CASSTGGVYNEQFF.

This clone has a single count. V usage is TRBV29-1 and J usage is TRBJ2-7; 8 nucleotides match TRBD2. The CDR3 extends over 13 amino acids. Germline trimming cut 0 bases from V and 6 bases from J; bases unmatched to any gene: 4. Germline CDR1 reads SQVTM; CDR2 reads ANQGSEA. DNA of the CDR3: TGCAGCGTTGAAGAACAGGGACTAGGCGAGCAGTACTTC. The encoded protein is CSVEEQGLGEQYF.

The V and J genes are TRBV10-1 and TRBJ1-2; TRBD1 might be the D (6 bases). This CDR3 is 13 amino acids long. Germline V lookup: CDR1 WNHNN, CDR2 SYGVQD (reference sequence). The V gene lost 3 bases and the J gene lost 6 bases, with 11 bases spanning the gap. The CDR3 nucleotides read TGCGCCAGCAGTGACGGGACACAGAATGGCTACACCTTC. Translating gives CASSDGTQNGYTF.

This sequence joins TRBV4-1 and TRBJ2-1; the D gene is possibly TRBD2 (6 bases). Germline CDR1 MGHRA, CDR2 YSYEKL. Trimming left V 1 base short and J 4 bases short, with 17 bases between. The CDR3 contains 17 residues. The CDR3 bases are TGCGCCAGCAGCCAAGTGGACGGGAGAAGGTCTTACAATGAGCAGTTCTTC. Amino acid sequence: CASSQVDGRRSYNEQFF.

A few counts support this clone. In DNA, the CDR3 is TGTGCCAGCAGTTCCGGGGGAGCCTACGAGCAGTACTTC. Residues: CASSSGGAYEQYF. This chain joins TRBV27 and TRBJ2-7; D is perhaps TRBD2 (6 bases). This CDR3 is built from 13 residues. V lost 4 bases to trimming and J lost 2 bases, with 9 bases between them. Germline assignment: CDR1 MNHEY and CDR2 SMNVEV (reference sequence).

The CDR3 is CASSHREPYYGYTF. The CDR3 nucleotides read TGTGCCAGCAGTCACCGGGAGCCCTACTATGGCTACACCTTC. The V call is TRBV28, the J call TRBJ1-2; no clear D. This CDR3 has 14 residues. Germline CDR1 and CDR2: MDHEN and SYDVKM. V lost 5 bases to trimming and J lost 3 bases, with 13 bases between them.

This chain connects TRBV7-9 to TRBJ2-2; D uncertain. Germline CDR1 and CDR2: SEHNR and FQNEAQ (reference sequence). The CDR3 totals 14 residues. Trimming shortened V by 3 bases and J by 0 bases, and 5 bases separated the two germline ends. CDR3 in amino acids: CASSLGANTGELFF. CDR3 sequence (DNA): TGTGCCAGCAGCTTGGGCGCGAACACCGGGGAGCTGTTTTTT.

The V call is TRBV11-3, the J call TRBJ2-1; TRBD2 aligns across 10 bases. CDR3 length equals 16 residues. Trimming at V came to 5 bases and at J to 0 bases, leaving 4 bases not matched to a gene. Germline CDR1 reads SGHNT; CDR2 reads YENEEA. CDR3 bases: TGTGCCAGCAGCACGAGCGGGAGGGGCTCCTACAATGAGCAGTTCTTC. Translating gives CASSTSGRGSYNEQFF.

The chain has TRBV20-1 and TRBJ1-5; no clear D gene. CDR1 is DFQATT, CDR2 SNEGSKA, per germline (reference sequence). The CDR3 runs 14 residues. Trimming left V 3 bases short and J 2 bases short, with 11 bases between. As DNA, the CDR3 is TGCAGTGCTAGTAATGTCCCCGGCAATCAGCCCCAGCATTTT. It codes for CSASNVPGNQPQHF.

V is TRBV6-2 or TRBV6-3 and J is TRBJ2-5; weak D call: TRBD1 (8 bases). The CDR3 has 13 residues. The V end was cut by 5 bases, the J end by 5 bases, with 12 bases between. From germline, CDR1 is MNHEY and CDR2 SVGEGT. CDR3 coding DNA: TGTGCCAGCAGTCAACAGGGGGGGGAGACCCAGTACTTC. Translation gives CASSQQGGETQYF.

This rearrangement joins TRBV19 to TRBJ2-5; 14 bases are a match to TRBD2. This CDR3 comprises 16 residues. Germline V lookup: CDR1 LNHDA, CDR2 SQIVND (reference sequence). V trimming: 8 bases; J trimming: 5 bases; junction bases outside the gene matches: 10. The CDR3 here is CASCGGLAGVGETQYF. CDR3 bases: TGTGCCAGTTGTGGGGGACTAGCGGGAGTGGGGGAGACCCAGTACTTC.

This CDR3 reads CASTEQTGAGTGELFF. CDR3 bases: TGTGCCAGCACCGAGCAGACAGGGGCGGGCACCGGGGAGCTGTTTTTT. This chain uses TRBV2 with TRBJ2-2; 8 bases align to TRBD1. With V trimmed by 7 bases and J by 4 bases, 11 bases remained unmatched. The CDR3 covers 16 residues. Germline lookup yields CDR1 SNHLY and CDR2 FYNNEI.

This chain connects TRBV30 to TRBJ1-5, with unresolved D. The CDR3 has 13 amino acids. V lost 2 bases and J 1 base, leaving 6 bases between the germline ends. The germline V gene encodes CDR1 GTSNPN and CDR2 SVGIG (reference sequence). The CDR3 sequence is CAWSSESNQPQHF. The CDR3 DNA reads TGTGCCTGGAGTTCAGAGAGCAATCAGCCCCAGCATTTT. Based on the CDR3 plus reference TRBV30 and TRBJ1-5, the full variable domain is SQTIHQWPATLVQPVGSPLSLECTVEGTSNPNLYWYRQAAGRGLQLLFYSVGIGQISSEVPQNLSASRPQDRQFILSSKKLLLSDSGFYLCAWSSESNQPQHFGDGTRLSIL.

The CDR3 loop reads CSATGQSTQYF. The CDR3 DNA is TGCAGTGCTACCGGACAGTCTACGCAGTATTTT. The J gene is TRBJ2-3, the V gene TRBV20-1, with D possibly matching TRBD1 (6 bases). The CDR3 is 11 residues long. The V gene lost 4 bases and the J gene lost 8 bases, with 10 bases spanning the gap. The germline V gene has CDR1 DFQATT and CDR2 SNEGSKA (reference sequence).

This CDR3 reads CASSLPINQPQHF. The CDR3, as DNA: TGTGCCAGCAGTTTACCCATCAATCAGCCCCAGCATTTT. V and J are TRBV27 and TRBJ1-5; no definite D call. Trimming cost V 2 bases and J 3 bases, with 5 bases left between them. CDR3 length: 13 amino acids. CDR1 MNHEY and CDR2 SMNVEV come from the germline V gene (reference sequence).

The rearrangement joins TRBV4-1 to TRBJ1-4; tentatively, D is TRBD1 (6 bases). Per germline, CDR1 MGHRA and CDR2 YSYEKL. This CDR3 is 15 amino acids long. The V end lost 3 bases, the J end lost 8 bases, and 16 bases lay between the germline ends. DNA of the CDR3: TGCGCCAGCAGCCACAAGGGGGAAGGCTCGGAAAAACTGTTTTTT. This translates into CASSHKGEGSEKLFF.

The V call is TRBV7-8, the J call TRBJ2-1; TRBD2 aligns across 8 bases. Germline V gene sequence: CDR1 SGHVS, CDR2 FQNEAQ. After removal of 4 bases from V and 8 bases from J, the junction contained 7 bases not matched to a gene. The CDR3 totals 14 residues. The DNA for the CDR3 is TGTGCCAGCAGCTCCGGGACTAGGGGCTATGAGCAGTTCTTC. Amino acid sequence: CASSSGTRGYEQFF.

The V call is TRBV19, the J call TRBJ1-1, with D hard to call. Germline-derived CDR1 and CDR2 are LNHDA and SQIVND (reference sequence). Deletions cut 5 bases from V and 7 bases from J, with 11 bases between. The CDR3 has 12 residues. For the CDR3, the DNA is TGTGCCAGTAGTCCCGTGATGGGTGAAGCTTTCTTT. Translation gives CASSPVMGEAFF.

The chain has TRBV12-3 or TRBV12-4 and TRBJ2-7, with 9 nucleotides matching TRBD1. The CDR3 totals 13 residues. The ends lost 6 bases at V and 7 bases at J; junction bases unmatched: 7. The CDR3 DNA follows: TGTGCCAGCAGGATACAGGGGGCCTGGGAGCAGTACTTC. This translates into CASRIQGAWEQYF.

This chain uses TRBV19 with TRBJ2-3; D is ambiguous. V lost 3 bases and J 2 bases, leaving 15 bases between the germline ends. The CDR3 sequence is 16 residues long. CDR1 is LNHDA and CDR2 is SQIVND in the germline V gene (reference sequence). CDR3 nucleotides: TGTGCCAGTAGTATTCTACATCCCCGCCCCACAGATACGCAGTATTTT. The encoded protein is CASSILHPRPTDTQYF.

The chain uses TRBV7-9 and TRBJ2-1, with 7 bases fitting TRBD2. This CDR3 has 16 amino acids. J lost 0 bases, V lost 8 bases, and 10 bases had no gene match. Germline assignment: CDR1 SEHNR and CDR2 FQNEAQ (reference sequence). CDR3 sequence: CASVIRGGSSYNEQFF. DNA of the CDR3: TGTGCCAGCGTGATTCGGGGAGGGAGCTCCTACAATGAGCAGTTCTTC. Based on the CDR3 plus reference TRBV7-9 and TRBJ2-1, the full variable domain is DTGVSQNPRHKITKRGQNVTFRCDPISEHNRLYWYRQTLGQGPEFLTYFQNEAQLEKSRLLSDRFSAERPKGSFSTLEIQRTEQGDSAMYLCASVIRGGSSYNEQFFGPGTRLTVL.

The rearrangement joins TRBV7-2 to TRBJ2-3, with D possibly matching TRBD1 (6 bases). V shed 1 base and J shed 0 bases, with 11 bases lying between them. The germline CDR1 and CDR2 sequences are SGHTA and FQGNSA. This CDR3 spans 16 amino acids. The CDR3 sequence: CASSLVRDTSTDTQYF. DNA of the CDR3: TGTGCCAGCAGCTTAGTCCGGGACACCAGCACAGATACGCAGTATTTT.

This clone was observed a handful of times. In nucleotides, the CDR3 is TGTGCCAGCAGCCCTACGGGAGTCAATCAGCCCCAGCATTTT. As protein: CASSPTGVNQPQHF. The J gene is TRBJ1-5, the V gene TRBV11-2, with unresolved D. Per germline, CDR1 SGHAT and CDR2 FQNNGV. The CDR3 spans 14 residues. Between the trimmed V and J ends, which lost 5 bases and 3 bases, there was a span of 11 bases.

The chain uses TRBV6-5 and TRBJ2-3; D is possibly TRBD1 (5 bases). This CDR3 comprises 13 residues. CDR1 is MNHEY, CDR2 SVGAGI, per germline. The V gene lost 5 bases and the J gene lost 8 bases, with 14 bases spanning the gap. CDR3 in amino acids: CASSRGREGTQYF. The CDR3 nucleotides are TGTGCCAGCAGTAGGGGTCGAGAAGGTACGCAGTATTTT.